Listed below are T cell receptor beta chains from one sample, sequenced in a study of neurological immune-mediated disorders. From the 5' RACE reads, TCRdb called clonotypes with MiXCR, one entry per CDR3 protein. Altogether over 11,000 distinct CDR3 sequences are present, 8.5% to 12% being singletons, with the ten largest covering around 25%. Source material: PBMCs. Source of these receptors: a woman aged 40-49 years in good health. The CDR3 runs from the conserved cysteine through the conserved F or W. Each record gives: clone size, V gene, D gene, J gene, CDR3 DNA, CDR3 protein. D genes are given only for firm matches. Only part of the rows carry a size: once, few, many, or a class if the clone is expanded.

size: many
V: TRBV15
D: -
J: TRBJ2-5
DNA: TGTGCCACCAGCAGAGATTACTCCGTTGAGTACTTC
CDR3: CATSRDYSVEYF

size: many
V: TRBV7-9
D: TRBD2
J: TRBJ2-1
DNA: TGTGCCAGCAGCCTACGGGGGGGGAATGAAAGGAATGAGCAGTTCTTC
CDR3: CASSLRGGNERNEQFF

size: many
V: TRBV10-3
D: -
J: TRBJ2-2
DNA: TGTGCCACACAGAGGGGGAACACCGGGGAGCTGTTTTTT
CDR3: CATQRGNTGELFF

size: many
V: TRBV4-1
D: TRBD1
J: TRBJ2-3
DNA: TGCGCCAGCAGCCAAAGGGGGCCAGGGGCAGATACGCAGTATTTT
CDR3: CASSQRGPGADTQYF

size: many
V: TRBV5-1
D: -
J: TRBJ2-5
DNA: TGCGCCAGCAGCTTGGGGCGGCTTCAAGAGACCCAGTACTTC
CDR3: CASSLGRLQETQYF

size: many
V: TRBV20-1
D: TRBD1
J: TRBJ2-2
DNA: TGCAGTGCAGCAGGGGGGAACACCGGGGAGCTGTTTTTT
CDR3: CSAAGGNTGELFF

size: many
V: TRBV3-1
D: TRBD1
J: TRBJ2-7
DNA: TGTGCCAGCAGCCAACAGGGGGCATACGAGCAGTACTTC
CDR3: CASSQQGAYEQYF

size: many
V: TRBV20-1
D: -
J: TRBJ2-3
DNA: TGCAGTGCTAGAAAGCTCCAAGATACGCAGTATTTT
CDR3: CSARKLQDTQYF

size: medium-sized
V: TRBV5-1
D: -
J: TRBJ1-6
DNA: TGCGCCAGCAGCTATGGGACGTCGAATTCACCCCTCCACTTT
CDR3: CASSYGTSNSPLHF

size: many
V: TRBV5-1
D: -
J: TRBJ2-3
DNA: TGCGCCAGCAGCTTGTATGAGGGAATGGTGTCTAGCACAGATACGCAGTATTTT
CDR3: CASSLYEGMVSSTDTQYF

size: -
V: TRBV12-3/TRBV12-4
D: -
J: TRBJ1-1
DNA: TGTGCCTGCCAATACAGGGCTTACACTGAAGCTTTCTTT
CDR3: CACQYRAYTEAFF

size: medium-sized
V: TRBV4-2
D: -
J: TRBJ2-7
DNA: TGTGCCAGCAGCCAAGGGACGGGAAGGTACGAGCAGTACTTC
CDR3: CASSQGTGRYEQYF

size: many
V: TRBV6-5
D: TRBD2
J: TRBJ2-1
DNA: TGTGCCAGCAGTTTGTCTAGCGGACACAATGAGCAGTTCTTC
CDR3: CASSLSSGHNEQFF

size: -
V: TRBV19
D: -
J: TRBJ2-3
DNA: TGTGCCAGTAGTGTCGGAACGGGACAAATTGCGCAGTATTTT
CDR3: CASSVGTGQIAQYF

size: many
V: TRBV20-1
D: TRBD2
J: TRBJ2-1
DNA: TGCAGTGCTCTTACTAGCGGGAAGGGGAATGAGCAGTTCTTC
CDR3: CSALTSGKGNEQFF

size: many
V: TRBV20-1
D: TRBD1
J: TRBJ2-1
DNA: TGCAGTGCTAGAGATGGGGACAGGGGGGGGAATGAGCAGTTCTTC
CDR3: CSARDGDRGGNEQFF

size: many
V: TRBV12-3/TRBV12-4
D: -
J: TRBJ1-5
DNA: TGTGCCAGCAGTTCCCACAGGGCCGGGAGTGGCAATCAGCCCCAGCATTTT
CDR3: CASSSHRAGSGNQPQHF

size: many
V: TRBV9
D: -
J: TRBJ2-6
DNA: TGTGCCAGCAGCGTCACGGGGACAACTGGGGCCAACGTCCTGACTTTC
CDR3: CASSVTGTTGANVLTF

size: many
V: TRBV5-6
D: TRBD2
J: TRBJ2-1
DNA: TGTGCCAGCAGCTTGGCCGGGAGCGGGGGGGCTCGAAATGAGCAGTTCTTC
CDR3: CASSLAGSGGARNEQFF

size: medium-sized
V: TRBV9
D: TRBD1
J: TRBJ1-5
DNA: TGTGCCAGCTCAGGGGGAGGTGGGGGCAATCAGCCCCAGCATTTT
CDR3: CASSGGGGGNQPQHF

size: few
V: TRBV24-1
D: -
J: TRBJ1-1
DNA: TGTGCCACCAAAGCCAGGGGTGCGGGGGAAGCTTTCTTT
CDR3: CATKARGAGEAFF

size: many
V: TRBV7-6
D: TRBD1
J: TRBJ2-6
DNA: TGTGCCAGCAGCTTAGGGAGGACAGGGGTTGGTGGGGCCAACGTCCTGACTTTC
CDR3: CASSLGRTGVGGANVLTF

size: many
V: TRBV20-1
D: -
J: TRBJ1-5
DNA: TGCAGTGCTAGAGGAGGAGGAGATCAGCCCCAGCATTTT
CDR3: CSARGGGDQPQHF

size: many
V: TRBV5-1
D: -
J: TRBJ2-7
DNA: TGCGCCAGCAGCTTGAGGAACCGAGAGCAGTACTTC
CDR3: CASSLRNREQYF

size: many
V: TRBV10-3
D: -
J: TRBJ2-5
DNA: TGTGCCATCAGTGCATCAGAAAAAGAGACCCAGTACTTC
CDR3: CAISASEKETQYF

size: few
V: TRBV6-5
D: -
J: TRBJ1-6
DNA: TGTGCCAGCAGCCCCGGGCCTCGGGGACCCCTCCACTTT
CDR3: CASSPGPRGPLHF

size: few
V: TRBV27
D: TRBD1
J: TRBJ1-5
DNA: TGTGCCAGCAGTACATGGACAGGACATTATAGCAATAAACCCCAGCATTTT
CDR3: CASSTWTGHYSNKPQHF

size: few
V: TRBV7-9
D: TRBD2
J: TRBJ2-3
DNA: TGTGCCAGCCTTAGGAGGGCGGGGGACACAGATACGCAGTATTTT
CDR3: CASLRRAGDTDTQYF

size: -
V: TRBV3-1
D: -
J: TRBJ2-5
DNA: TGTGCCTCACGGGCCCAGGGTCAAGAGACCCAGTACTTC
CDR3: CASRAQGQETQYF

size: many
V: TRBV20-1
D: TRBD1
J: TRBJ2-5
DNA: TGCAGTGCTCATAGACAGGGGAGTGAGACCCAGTACTTC
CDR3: CSAHRQGSETQYF

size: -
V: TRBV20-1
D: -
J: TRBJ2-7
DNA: TGCAGTGCTCCCGACAGCGCCTACGAGCAGTACTTC
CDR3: CSAPDSAYEQYF

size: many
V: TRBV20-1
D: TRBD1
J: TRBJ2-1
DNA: TGCAGTGCTAGGGGACAGGGGGTCACCTACAATGAGCAGTTCTTC
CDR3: CSARGQGVTYNEQFF

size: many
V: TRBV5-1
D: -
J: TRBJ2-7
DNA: TGCGCCAGCAGGGCCGGAACAGGCAACAACGAGCAGTACTTC
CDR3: CASRAGTGNNEQYF

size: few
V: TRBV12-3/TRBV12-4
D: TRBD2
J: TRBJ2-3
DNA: TGTGCCAGCAGTTTTTGGGGCGGGGGGGCCCTTCTTCGCACAGATACGCAGTATTTT
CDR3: CASSFWGGGALLRTDTQYF

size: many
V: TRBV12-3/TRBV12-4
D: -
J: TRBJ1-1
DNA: TGTGCCAGCAGTCCCCCTGACAGGAACACTGAAGCTTTCTTT
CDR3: CASSPPDRNTEAFF

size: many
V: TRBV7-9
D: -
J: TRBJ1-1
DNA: TGTGCCAGCAGCTTAGATATGAACACTGAAGCTTTCTTT
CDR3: CASSLDMNTEAFF

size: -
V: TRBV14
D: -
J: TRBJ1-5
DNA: TGTGCCAGCAGCCAAGAGGGCCTCACGACCGACAAGGGTCGAGTGTTACAGCCCCAGCATTTT
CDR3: CASSQEGLTTDKGRVLQPQHF

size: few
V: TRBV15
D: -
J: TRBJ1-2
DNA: TGTGCCACCAGCGCGGGCCCGGAACCACGAGGCTACACCTTC
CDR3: CATSAGPEPRGYTF

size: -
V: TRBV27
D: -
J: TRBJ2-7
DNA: TGTGCCAGCAGGCGGGGGACAGTAACCTACGAGCAGTACTTC
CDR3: CASRRGTVTYEQYF

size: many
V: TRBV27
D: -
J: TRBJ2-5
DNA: TGTGCCAGCAGTCGGGTGGCCTCAGGGTTTGGAGAAGAGACCCAGTACTTC
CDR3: CASSRVASGFGEETQYF

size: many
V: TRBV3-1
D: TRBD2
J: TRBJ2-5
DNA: TGTGCCAGCAGCCAAGACCTCCGGACTAGCGGGAGTGAGACCCAGTACTTC
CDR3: CASSQDLRTSGSETQYF

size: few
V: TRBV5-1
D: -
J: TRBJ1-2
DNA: TGCGCCAGCAGCGGCGACCGGAATGGTTACACCTTC
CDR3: CASSGDRNGYTF

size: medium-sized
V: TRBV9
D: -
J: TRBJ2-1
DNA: TGTGCCAGCAGCGAGGGCGGGGCCTCCTACAATGAGCAGTTCTTC
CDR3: CASSEGGASYNEQFF

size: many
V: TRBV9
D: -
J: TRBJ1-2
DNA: TGTGCCAGCAGCGTAGAGGGGAATAACTATGGCTACACCTTC
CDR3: CASSVEGNNYGYTF

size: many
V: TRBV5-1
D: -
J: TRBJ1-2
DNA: TGCGCCAGCAGCTTGGACAGGGCAGAGAGCTATGGCTACACCTTC
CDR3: CASSLDRAESYGYTF

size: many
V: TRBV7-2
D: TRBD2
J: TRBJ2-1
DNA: TGTGCCAGCAGCTTTTATAGCGGGGCCGGCTACAATGAGCAGTTCTTC
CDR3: CASSFYSGAGYNEQFF

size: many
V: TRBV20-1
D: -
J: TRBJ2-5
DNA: TGCAGTGCCAGACAGGGAGGGGAGACCCAGTACTTC
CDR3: CSARQGGETQYF

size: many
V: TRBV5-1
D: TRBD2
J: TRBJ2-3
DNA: TGCGCCAGCAGCCCAGGCGGGGGGCCAGATACGCAGTATTTT
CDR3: CASSPGGGPDTQYF